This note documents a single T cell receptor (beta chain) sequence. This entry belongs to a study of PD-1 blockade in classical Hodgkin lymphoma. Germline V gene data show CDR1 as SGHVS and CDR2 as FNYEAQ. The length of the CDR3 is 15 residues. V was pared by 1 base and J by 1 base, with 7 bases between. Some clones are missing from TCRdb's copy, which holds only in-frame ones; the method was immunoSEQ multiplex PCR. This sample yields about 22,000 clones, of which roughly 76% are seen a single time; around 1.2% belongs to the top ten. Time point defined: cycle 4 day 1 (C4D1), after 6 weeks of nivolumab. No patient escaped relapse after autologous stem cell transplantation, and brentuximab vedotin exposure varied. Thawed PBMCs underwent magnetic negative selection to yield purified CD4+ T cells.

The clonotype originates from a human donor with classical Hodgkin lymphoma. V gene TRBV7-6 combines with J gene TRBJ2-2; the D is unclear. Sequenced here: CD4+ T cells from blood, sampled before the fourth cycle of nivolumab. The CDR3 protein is CASSLEAENTGELFF. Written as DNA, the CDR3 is TGTGCCAGCAGCTTAGAAGCTGAGAACACCGGGGAGCTGTTTTTT.